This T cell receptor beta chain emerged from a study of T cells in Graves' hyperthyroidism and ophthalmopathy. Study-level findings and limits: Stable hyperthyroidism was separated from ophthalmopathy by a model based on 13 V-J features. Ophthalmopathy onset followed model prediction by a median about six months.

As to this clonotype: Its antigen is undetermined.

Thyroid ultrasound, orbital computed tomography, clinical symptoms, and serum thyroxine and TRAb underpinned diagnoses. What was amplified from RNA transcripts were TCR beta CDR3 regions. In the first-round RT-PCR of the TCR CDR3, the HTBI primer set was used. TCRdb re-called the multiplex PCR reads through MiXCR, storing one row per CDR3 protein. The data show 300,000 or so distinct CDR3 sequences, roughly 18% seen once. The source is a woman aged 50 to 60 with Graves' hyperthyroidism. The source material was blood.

This chain's CDR3 is CASSLMAGGRETQYF. In nucleotides, the CDR3 is TGTGCCAGCAGTTTGATGGCGGGAGGGCGAGAGACCCAGTACTTC. The chain carries TRBV3-1 and TRBJ2-5, with 9 bases lining up with TRBD2. Looked up from germline, CDR1 is LGHDT and CDR2 is YNNKEL (reference sequence). This CDR3 has 15 residues. The V gene end was trimmed by 6 bases and the J gene end by 4 bases; junction bases not matched to a gene: 9.